The entry below describes one TCR beta chain. Antigen specificity is unknown. Germline loops: CDR1 SGHAT, CDR2 FQNNGV. V shed 10 bases and J 6 bases; nucleotides not matched to a gene: 18. CDR3 length: 16 amino acids. This specimen comes from a study of spatial heterogeneity in lung cancer. Notes on the study in general: The study found that ubiquitous and regional expanded TCR counts tracked ubiquitous and regional nonsynonymous mutations, respectively. Higher tumor mutation counts went along with higher counts of expanded intratumoral alpha and beta TCRs.

Regarding time point: sample taken at primary tumor resection. There were 65 or so donors, all of them untreated patients with early-stage non-small cell lung cancer. Whole RNA came from tumor, nontumor lung or frozen PBMC and was sequenced without being sorted. TCRdb independently ran MiXCR on the 5' RACE reads; one entry per CDR3 protein. The sample holds about 24,000 distinct CDR3 sequences, under 9% seen once. This rearrangement joins TRBV11-2 to TRBJ2-3, with TRBD2 identical over 8 bases. The TCR was taken from a male donor with early-stage non-small cell lung cancer. The sequences come from lung tumor tissue, collected at surgery. For the CDR3, the DNA is TGTGCCACCAGGAGGGGTAGCGGGATCCGCGCGGATACGCAGTATTTT. Protein product: CATRRGSGIRADTQYF.